A selection of T cell receptor beta chains follows, all from one sample in a study of identical twins. TCRdb redid the calling of the 5' RACE reads with MiXCR, one entry per CDR3 protein. The repertoire has 420,000 or so distinct CDR3 sequences, less than 20% of them found once; the top ten carry 9.5% to 15%. Sequencing was done on a sample of naive T cells sorted from blood. The receptors come from a man aged 45-60 years in good health. CDR3s include the opening cysteine and the closing phenylalanine or tryptophan. D genes are given only for firm matches. Only part of the rows carry a size: once, few, many, or a class if the clone is expanded.

TRBV20-1	15	-	TRBJ2-3	TRBD2	TGCAGTGCTCGCCCTAGCGGGTCAAGCACAGATACGCAGTATTTT	CSARPSGSSTDTQYF
TRBV28	13	few	TRBJ2-7	-	TGTGCCAGCAGTCCCAAACAGTGGGACGAGCAGTACTTC	CASSPKQWDEQYF
TRBV7-9	15	few	TRBJ2-3	-	TGTGCCAGCAGCTCCAGTCGGCGGAGCACAGATACGCAGTATTTT	CASSSSRRSTDTQYF
TRBV28	16	many	TRBJ2-3	-	TGTGCCAGCAGCCCTCTCGGGCTCTCAGGACGGGATACGCAGTATTTT	CASSPLGLSGRDTQYF
TRBV9	17	-	TRBJ2-2	-	TGTGCCAGCGGTAAAAAAGCCAGGGTAGAAAGAACCGGGGAGCTGTTTTTT	CASGKKARVERTGELFF
TRBV12-3/TRBV12-4	15	-	TRBJ1-4	-	TGTGCCAGCAGCAGCAGGGCGGGTTCGTATGAAAAACTGTTTTTT	CASSSRAGSYEKLFF
TRBV20-1	13	many	TRBJ1-5	TRBD1	TGCAGTGCCAAGGACAGGGGAAATCAGCCCCAGCATTTT	CSAKDRGNQPQHF
TRBV7-2	16	-	TRBJ2-7	-	TGTGCCAGCAGCTTAGTAGGGGCAGAGGGGGACTACGAGCAGTACTTC	CASSLVGAEGDYEQYF
TRBV6-6	13	-	TRBJ2-3	TRBD2	TGTGCCAGCAGTGGGGGGGTCACAGATACGCAGTATTTT	CASSGGVTDTQYF
TRBV20-1	15	-	TRBJ2-1	TRBD2	TGCAGTGCTAGTCTAGGAGCGGGGGGTAGGAATGAGCAGTTCTTC	CSASLGAGGRNEQFF
TRBV7-9	12	many	TRBJ2-1	-	TGTGCCAGCAGCTTAGCAGTGAATGAGCAGTTCTTC	CASSLAVNEQFF
TRBV6-4	13	many	TRBJ2-1	-	TGTGCCAGCAGTGACGTGGTAGGCAATGAGCAGTTCTTC	CASSDVVGNEQFF
TRBV7-8	13	-	TRBJ2-7	TRBD2	TGTGCCAGCAGCCCTGGACTAGCGGGAGTTGCGTACTTC	CASSPGLAGVAYF
TRBV4-1	16	-	TRBJ2-7	-	TGCGCCAGCAGCCAATTGTCTAGCGCGTATGGCTACGAGCAGTACTTC	CASSQLSSAYGYEQYF
TRBV6-5	14	-	TRBJ2-1	TRBD1	TGTGCCAGCAGTTTCCTGACAGGGGGCAATGAGCAGTTCTTC	CASSFLTGGNEQFF
TRBV20-1	14	few	TRBJ2-7	-	TGCAGTGCATCTACGGGACCGACCTTGTCCGAGCAGTACTTC	CSASTGPTLSEQYF
TRBV5-1	14	-	TRBJ2-5	-	TGCGCCAGCAGCTTGGAGCCGGGTGGCGAGACCCAGTACTTC	CASSLEPGGETQYF
TRBV20-1	16	-	TRBJ2-2	TRBD1	TGCAGTGCCACCCGACCGGGACAGGGTATATGGGGGGAGCTGTTTTTT	CSATRPGQGIWGELFF
TRBV11-2	14	-	TRBJ1-2	-	TGTGCCAGCAGCTTGTCACCCATGAACTATGGCTACACCTTC	CASSLSPMNYGYTF
TRBV5-1	14	few	TRBJ2-7	-	TGCGCCAGCAGCTTGGGTCCAGGGGCGGCCGAGCAGTACTTC	CASSLGPGAAEQYF
TRBV27	12	many	TRBJ2-7	-	TGTGCCAGCAGATCCGGCCTTTACGAGCAGTACTTC	CASRSGLYEQYF
TRBV5-1	15	-	TRBJ2-1	-	TGCGCCAGCAGCTTGGATCTGACAAAACACAATGAGCAGTTCTTC	CASSLDLTKHNEQFF
TRBV29-1	17	-	TRBJ2-3	-	TGCAGCGCTTCACTAGTAAAGGGTTCCGTCGACACAGATACGCAGTATTTT	CSASLVKGSVDTDTQYF
TRBV12-3/TRBV12-4	13	few	TRBJ1-6	-	TGTGCCAGCAGTTTGGAGGGGCGGTCACCCCTCCACTTT	CASSLEGRSPLHF
TRBV18	17	-	TRBJ2-3	-	TGTGCCAGCTCACACCCCTTTACGGGAGTATCCACAAATACGCAGTATTTT	CASSHPFTGVSTNTQYF
TRBV20-1	12	many	TRBJ2-3	-	TGCAGTCCAAGGGGGGGGGGAGATACGCAGTATTTT	CSPRGGGDTQYF
TRBV15	16	-	TRBJ2-2	TRBD2	TGTGCCACCAGCAACCTCCAGCGGGAACTTTCCGGGGAGCTGTTTTTT	CATSNLQRELSGELFF